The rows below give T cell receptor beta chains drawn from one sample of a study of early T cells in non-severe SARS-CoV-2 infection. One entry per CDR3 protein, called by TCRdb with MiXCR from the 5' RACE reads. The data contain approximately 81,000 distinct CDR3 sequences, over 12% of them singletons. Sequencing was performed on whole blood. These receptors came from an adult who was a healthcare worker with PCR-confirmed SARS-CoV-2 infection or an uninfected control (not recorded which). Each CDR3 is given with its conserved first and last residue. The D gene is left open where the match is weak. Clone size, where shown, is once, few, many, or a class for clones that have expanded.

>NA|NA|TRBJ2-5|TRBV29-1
TGCAGCGTTGAAGAGACAGCTCAAGAGACCCAGTACTTC
CSVEETAQETQYF
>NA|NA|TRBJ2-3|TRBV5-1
TGCGCCAGCAGCCCTCAAACGGGGCAATCTACGCAGTATTTT
CASSPQTGQSTQYF
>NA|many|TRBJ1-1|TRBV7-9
TGTGCCAGCAGCTTAGGAGCGGGGACTGAAGCTTTCTTT
CASSLGAGTEAFF
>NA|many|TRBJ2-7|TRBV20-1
TGCAGTGCTAGTGTTTTTAACAGGGCGGACGAGCAGTACTTC
CSASVFNRADEQYF
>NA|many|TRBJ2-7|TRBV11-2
TGTGCCAGCAGCCGAACTTCCTACGAGCAGTACTTC
CASSRTSYEQYF
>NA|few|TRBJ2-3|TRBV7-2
TGTGCCAGCAGCTTCAAGGGGACGCCGCCAGATACGCAGTATTTT
CASSFKGTPPDTQYF
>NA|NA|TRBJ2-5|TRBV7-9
TGTGCCACCATGGAGGGAGTGGAGACCCAGTACTTC
CATMEGVETQYF
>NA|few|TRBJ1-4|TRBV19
TGTGCCAGTATGACGGCGAATGAAAAACTGTTTTTT
CASMTANEKLFF
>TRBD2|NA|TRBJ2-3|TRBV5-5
TGTGCCAGCAGCTCCCCCGGGACTAGCGGGAGGGCGATGGCAGATACGCAGTATTTT
CASSSPGTSGRAMADTQYF
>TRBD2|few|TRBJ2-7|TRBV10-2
TGCGCCAGCAGTGAGTCGGGCACTAGCGGCTCCTACGAGCAGTACTTC
CASSESGTSGSYEQYF
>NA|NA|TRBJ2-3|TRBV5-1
TGCGCCAGCAGCTTGGGAGCGGCCGGCCGGGCCGGATTAACGCAGTATTTT
CASSLGAAGRAGLTQYF
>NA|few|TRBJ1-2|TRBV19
TGTGCCAGTAGTTACTCGACGGCCTATGGCTACACCTTC
CASSYSTAYGYTF
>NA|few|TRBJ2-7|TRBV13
TGTGCCAGCAGCGTAATTCTAGGGGAGCAGTACTTC
CASSVILGEQYF
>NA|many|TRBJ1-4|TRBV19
TGTGCCAGTAGTGGTGGTGGACTTGAGGAAAAACTGTTTTTT
CASSGGGLEEKLFF
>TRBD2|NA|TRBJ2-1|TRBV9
TGTGCCAGCAGCCAGACTAGCGGGAGTGTAGATGAGCAGTTCTTC
CASSQTSGSVDEQFF
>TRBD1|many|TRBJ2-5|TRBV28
TGTGCCAGCAGTATACCGGGACAGGGAAAAGAGACCCAGTACTTC
CASSIPGQGKETQYF
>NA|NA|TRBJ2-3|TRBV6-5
TGTGCCAGCAGTTCGACGGCGGCTAGCACAGATACGCAGTATTTT
CASSSTAASTDTQYF
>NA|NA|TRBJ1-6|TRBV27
TGTGCGTCAGCGGGGGCGGGGACGGTGAATTCACCCCTCCACTTT
CASAGAGTVNSPLHF
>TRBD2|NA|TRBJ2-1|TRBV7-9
TGTGCCAGCAGCCAGGGACTAGCGGGGCCCGCCCGCTCCTACAATGAGCAGTTCTTC
CASSQGLAGPARSYNEQFF
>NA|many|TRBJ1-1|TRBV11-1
TGTGCCAGCAGCCCCCAGAGCGGGGTTAGTACTGAAGCTTTCTTT
CASSPQSGVSTEAFF
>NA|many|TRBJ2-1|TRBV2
TGTGCCAGCAGCTCCGGGACTCCACCCTGGGGCTCCTACAATGAGCAGTTCTTC
CASSSGTPPWGSYNEQFF
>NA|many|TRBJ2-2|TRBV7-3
TGTGCCAGCAGCTTAATGGGGGGGCCCCCCAACGGGGAGCTGTTTTTT
CASSLMGGPPNGELFF
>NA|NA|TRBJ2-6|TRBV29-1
TGCAGCGTTCGGGCGTCTGGGGCCAACGTCCTGACTTTC
CSVRASGANVLTF
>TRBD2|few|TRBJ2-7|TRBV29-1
TGCAGCGTTGGCCTGGGACTAGCGAGAAATTACGAGCAGTACTTC
CSVGLGLARNYEQYF
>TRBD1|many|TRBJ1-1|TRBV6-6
TGTGCCAGCAGCACTGATTCTCCGGGACAGGGGGTAGCTTTCTTT
CASSTDSPGQGVAFF
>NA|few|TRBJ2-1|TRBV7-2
TGTGCCAGCAGCCCCACCCTTGGGACTCGCCCCATGAATGAGCAGTTCTTC
CASSPTLGTRPMNEQFF
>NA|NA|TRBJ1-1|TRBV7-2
TGTGCCAGCAGCTCCCGCAAGATCGGAGGAAGCTTGAACACTGAAGCTTTCTTT
CASSSRKIGGSLNTEAFF
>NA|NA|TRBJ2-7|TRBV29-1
TGCAGCGTGAGGGGGTCCTACGAGCAGTACTTC
CSVRGSYEQYF
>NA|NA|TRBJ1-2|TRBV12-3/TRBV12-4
TGTGCCAGCAGCACATCCGGGGCACGGGGCTACACCTTC
CASSTSGARGYTF
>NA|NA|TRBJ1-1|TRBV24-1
TGTGCCACCAGTGATCAGGGGCTCGCTTTCTTT
CATSDQGLAFF
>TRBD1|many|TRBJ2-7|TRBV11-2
TGTGCCAGCAGCTTAAACACAGGGGTATACGAGCAGTACTTC
CASSLNTGVYEQYF
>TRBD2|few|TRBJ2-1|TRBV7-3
TGTGCCAGCAGCAGAGCGGGAGCCTCCTACAATGAGCAGTTCTTC
CASSRAGASYNEQFF
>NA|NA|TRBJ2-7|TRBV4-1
TGCGCCAGCAGCCATCCGGGAAGGGGGTACGAGCAGTACTTC
CASSHPGRGYEQYF
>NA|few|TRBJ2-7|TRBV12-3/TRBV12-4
TGTGCCAGCAGCGTCGGGGTGGGGATGTACGAGCAGTACTTC
CASSVGVGMYEQYF
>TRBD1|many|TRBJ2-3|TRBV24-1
TGTGCCACCAGTGATGGGACAGGGGGCTTCACAGATACGCAGTATTTT
CATSDGTGGFTDTQYF
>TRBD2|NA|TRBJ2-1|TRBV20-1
TGCAGTGCTACCACCGGGACTAGCAGCGCCGGGGAGCAGTTCTTC
CSATTGTSSAGEQFF
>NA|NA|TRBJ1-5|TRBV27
TGTGCCAGCAGTTTAGCTGGGGATCAGCCCCAGCATTTT
CASSLAGDQPQHF
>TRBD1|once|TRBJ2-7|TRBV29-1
TGCAGCGTTGAAGGGGACAGTAGGGTCGACGAGCAGTACTTC
CSVEGDSRVDEQYF
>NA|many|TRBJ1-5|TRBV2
TGTGCCAGCAGTACGGACGGGTTTAGCAATCAGCCCCAGCATTTT
CASSTDGFSNQPQHF
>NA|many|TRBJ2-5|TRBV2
TGTGCCAGCAGTGATCCCACAGGGCAAGAGACCCAGTACTTC
CASSDPTGQETQYF
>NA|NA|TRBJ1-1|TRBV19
TGTGCCAGTAGTATCGGGACGTTTAACACTGAAGCTTTCTTT
CASSIGTFNTEAFF
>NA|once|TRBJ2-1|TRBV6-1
TGTGCCAGCAGTGTAGGGATCACTGGCAGGGGTGACGATGAGCAGTTCTTC
CASSVGITGRGDDEQFF
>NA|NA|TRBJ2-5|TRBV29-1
TGCAGCGTTGATGGTGGGGCGAGAGAGACCCAGTACTTC
CSVDGGARETQYF
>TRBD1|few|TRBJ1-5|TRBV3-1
TGTGCCAGCAGCCCAGGACAGGGGGCGAACCCTCGGCATTTT
CASSPGQGANPRHF
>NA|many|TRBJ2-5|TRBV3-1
TGTGCCAGCAGCCAAGGAGAAGCGTCCTTACAAGAGACCCAGTACTTC
CASSQGEASLQETQYF